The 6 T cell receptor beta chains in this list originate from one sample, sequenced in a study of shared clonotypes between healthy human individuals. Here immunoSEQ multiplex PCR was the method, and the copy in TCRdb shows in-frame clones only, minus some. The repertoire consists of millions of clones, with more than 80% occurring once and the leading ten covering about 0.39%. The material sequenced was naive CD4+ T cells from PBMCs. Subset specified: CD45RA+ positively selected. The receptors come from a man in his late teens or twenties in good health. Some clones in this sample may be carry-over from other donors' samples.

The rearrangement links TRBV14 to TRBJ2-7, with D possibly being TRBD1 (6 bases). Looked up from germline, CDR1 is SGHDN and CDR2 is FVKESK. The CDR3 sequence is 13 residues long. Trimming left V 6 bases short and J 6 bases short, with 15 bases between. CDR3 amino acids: CASRRTGLSEQYF. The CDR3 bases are TGTGCCAGCAGGCGAACAGGGCTCAGCGAGCAGTACTTC.

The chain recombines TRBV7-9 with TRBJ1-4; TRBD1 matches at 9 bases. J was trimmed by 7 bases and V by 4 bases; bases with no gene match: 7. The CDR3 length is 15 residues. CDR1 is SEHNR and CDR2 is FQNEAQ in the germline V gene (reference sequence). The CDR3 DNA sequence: TGTGCCAGCAGCTCTGGGACAGGGAAGACTGAAAAACTGTTTTTT. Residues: CASSSGTGKTEKLFF.

CDR3 sequence reads: CASSSTGDQPQHF. CDR3 nucleotides: TGTGCCAGCTCCTCGACAGGGGATCAGCCCCAGCATTTT. The rearrangement links TRBV18 to TRBJ1-5; the match to TRBD1 covers 8 bases. CDR3 length: 13 residues. Germline CDR1 and CDR2: KGHSH and LQKENI. Losses at the gene ends were 6 bases for V and 5 bases for J; bases not matched to a gene: 3.

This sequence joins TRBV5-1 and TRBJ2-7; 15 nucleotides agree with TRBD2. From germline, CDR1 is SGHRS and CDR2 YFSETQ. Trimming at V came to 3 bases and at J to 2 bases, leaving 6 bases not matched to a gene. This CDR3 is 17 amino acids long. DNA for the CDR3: TGCGCCAGCAGCTCGGGACTAGCGGGAGGCCGAACCTACGAGCAGTACTTC. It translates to CASSSGLAGGRTYEQYF.

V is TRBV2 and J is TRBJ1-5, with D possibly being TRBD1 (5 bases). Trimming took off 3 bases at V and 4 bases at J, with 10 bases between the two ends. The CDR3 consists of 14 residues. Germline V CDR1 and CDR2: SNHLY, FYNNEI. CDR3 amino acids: CASSDRGTNQPQHF. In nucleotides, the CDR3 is TGTGCCAGCAGTGATCGGGGCACAAATCAGCCCCAGCATTTT.

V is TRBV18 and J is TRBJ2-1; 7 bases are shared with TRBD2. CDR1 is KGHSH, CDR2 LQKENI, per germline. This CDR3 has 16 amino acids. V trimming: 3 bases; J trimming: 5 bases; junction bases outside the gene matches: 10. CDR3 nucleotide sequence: TGTGCCAGCTCACCCAAACTAGCGCAAGTAAACAATGAGCAGTTCTTC. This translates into CASSPKLAQVNNEQFF.